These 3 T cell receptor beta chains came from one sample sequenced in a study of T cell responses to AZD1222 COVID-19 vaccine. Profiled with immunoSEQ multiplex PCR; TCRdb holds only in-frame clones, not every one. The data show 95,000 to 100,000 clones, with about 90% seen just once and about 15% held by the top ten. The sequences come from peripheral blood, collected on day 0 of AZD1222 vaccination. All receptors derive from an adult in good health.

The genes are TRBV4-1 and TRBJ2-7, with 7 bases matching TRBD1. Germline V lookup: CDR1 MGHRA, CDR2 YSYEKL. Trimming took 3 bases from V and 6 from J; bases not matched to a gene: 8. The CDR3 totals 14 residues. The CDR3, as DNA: TGCGCCAGCAGCCATGAGGTAGGGGGCTTCGAGCAGTACTTC. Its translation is CASSHEVGGFEQYF.

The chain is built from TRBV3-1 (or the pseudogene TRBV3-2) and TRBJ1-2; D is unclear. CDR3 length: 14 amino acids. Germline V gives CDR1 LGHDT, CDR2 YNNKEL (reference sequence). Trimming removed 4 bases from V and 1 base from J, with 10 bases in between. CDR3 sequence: CASSLRSVNYGYTF. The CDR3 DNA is TGTGCCAGCAGCCTTCGGTCCGTTAACTATGGCTACACCTTC.

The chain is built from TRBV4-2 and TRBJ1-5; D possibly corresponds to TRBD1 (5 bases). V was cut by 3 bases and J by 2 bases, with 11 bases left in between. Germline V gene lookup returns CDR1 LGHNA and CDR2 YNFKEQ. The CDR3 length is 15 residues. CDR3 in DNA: TGTGCCAGCAGCCAGCAGGGTCGCGGCAATCAGCCCCAGCATTTT. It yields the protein CASSQQGRGNQPQHF.